The rows below give T cell receptor beta chains drawn from one sample of a study of T cells generated in artificial thymic organoids. A single record per CDR3 protein comes from TCRdb applying MiXCR to the 5' RACE reads. The sample includes about 5,600 distinct CDR3 sequences, about 31% seen only once; the top ten take nearly 2.5%. The material sequenced was naive CD8+ T cells from blood. Every receptor here comes from a human donor who gave cord blood stem cells for thymic organoid culture, a cardiac surgery patient who gave postnatal thymus, or a blood donor (not recorded which). Both conserved end residues are trimmed from each CDR3. Fields, in order: V gene, CDR3 protein.

TRBV27	ASSPGGFYNEQF
TRBV7-9	ASSYPQGTTDTQY
TRBV15	AASRAGDGLYEQY
TRBV29-1	SVEDAGELF
TRBV5-4	ASSQGTDNYGYT
TRBV27	ASSLSYSGTEAF
TRBV11-2	ASSFGQGYNEQF
TRBV7-9	ASSPWDQPQH
TRBV19	ASLASPGELF
TRBV7-3	ASSFFQMTSGRDNEQF
TRBV7-9	ASRSGANEQF
TRBV3-1	ASSQGPSFNYGYT
TRBV7-2	ASSSILDRAKQY
TRBV27	ASSPRSAGVGEQY
TRBV29-1	SVVGREGLDYGYT
TRBV28	ASSLVAGAPYEQY
TRBV10-3	AISEPWTGGDEQY
TRBV7-8	ASSSEQVQETQY
TRBV5-4	ASSLDKGYNEQF
TRBV15	ATSRDVGMETQY
TRBV5-1	ASSSHLFGGGEQY